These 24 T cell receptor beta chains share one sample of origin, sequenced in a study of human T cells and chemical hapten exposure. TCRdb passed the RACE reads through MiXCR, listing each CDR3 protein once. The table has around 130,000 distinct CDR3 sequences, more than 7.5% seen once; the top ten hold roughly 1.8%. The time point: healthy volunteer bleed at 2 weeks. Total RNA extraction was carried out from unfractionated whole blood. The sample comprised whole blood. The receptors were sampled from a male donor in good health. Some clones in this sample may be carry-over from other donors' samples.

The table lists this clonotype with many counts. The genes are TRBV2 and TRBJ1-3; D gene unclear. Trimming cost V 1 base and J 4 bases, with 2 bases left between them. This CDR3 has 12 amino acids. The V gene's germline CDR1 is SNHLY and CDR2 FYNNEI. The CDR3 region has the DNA TGTGCCAGCAGTGAAGAAGGAAACACCATATATTTT. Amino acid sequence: CASSEEGNTIYF.

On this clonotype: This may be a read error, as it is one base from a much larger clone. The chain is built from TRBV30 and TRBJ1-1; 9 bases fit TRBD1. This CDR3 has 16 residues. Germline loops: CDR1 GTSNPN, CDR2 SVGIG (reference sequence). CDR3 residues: CACDRLQDRGWREALF. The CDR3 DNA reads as TGTGCCTGCGACCGACTCCAGGACAGGGGATGGAGGGAAGCTCTCTTT.

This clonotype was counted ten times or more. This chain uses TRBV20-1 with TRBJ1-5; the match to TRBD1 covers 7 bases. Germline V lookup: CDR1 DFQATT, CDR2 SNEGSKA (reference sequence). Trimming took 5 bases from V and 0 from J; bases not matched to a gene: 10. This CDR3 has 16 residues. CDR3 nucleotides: TGCAGTGCTTCAACCGGGACAGAGATTAGCAATCAGCCCCAGCATTTT. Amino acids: CSASTGTEISNQPQHF.

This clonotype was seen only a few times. The CDR3 region has the DNA TGTGCCAGTATTACAGGGGGCACCTCAAGATCCTACAATGAGCAGTTCTTC. As protein: CASITGGTSRSYNEQFF. This sequence joins TRBV6-1 and TRBJ2-1, with 9 bases identical to TRBD1. Germline CDR1 reads MNHNS; CDR2 reads SASEGT. The CDR3 has 17 residues. V was clipped by 9 bases and J by 1 base; unmatched bases: 13.

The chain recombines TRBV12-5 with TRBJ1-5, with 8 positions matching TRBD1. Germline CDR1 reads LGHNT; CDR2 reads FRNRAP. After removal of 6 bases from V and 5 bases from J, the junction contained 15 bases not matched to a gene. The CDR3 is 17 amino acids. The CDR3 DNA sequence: TGTGCTAGTGGCTTCTCGACAGGGGAGATCAGCCATCAGCCCCAGCATTTT. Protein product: CASGFSTGEISHQPQHF.

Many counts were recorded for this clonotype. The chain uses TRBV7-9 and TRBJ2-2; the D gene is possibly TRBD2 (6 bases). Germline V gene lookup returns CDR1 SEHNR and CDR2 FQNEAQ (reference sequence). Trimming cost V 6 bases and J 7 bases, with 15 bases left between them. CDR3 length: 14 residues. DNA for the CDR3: TGTGCCAGCAGAGGAGGGTTCAGCGGCGGGGAGCTGTTTTTT. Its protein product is CASRGGFSGGELFF.

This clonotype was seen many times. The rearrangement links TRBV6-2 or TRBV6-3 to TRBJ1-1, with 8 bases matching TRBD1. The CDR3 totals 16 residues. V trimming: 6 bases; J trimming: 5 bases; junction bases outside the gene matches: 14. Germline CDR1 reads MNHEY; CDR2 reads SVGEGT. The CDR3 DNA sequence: TGTGCCAGCAGCCGCCCATTGTCCAGGGGGCTTACTGAAGCTTTCTTT. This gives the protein CASSRPLSRGLTEAFF.

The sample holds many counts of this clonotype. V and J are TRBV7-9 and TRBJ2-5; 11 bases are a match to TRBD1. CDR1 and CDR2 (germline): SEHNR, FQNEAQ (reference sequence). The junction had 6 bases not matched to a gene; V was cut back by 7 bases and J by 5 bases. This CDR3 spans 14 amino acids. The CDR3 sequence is CASNARTGGETQYF. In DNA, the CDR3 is TGTGCCAGCAACGCCCGGACAGGGGGCGAGACCCAGTACTTC.

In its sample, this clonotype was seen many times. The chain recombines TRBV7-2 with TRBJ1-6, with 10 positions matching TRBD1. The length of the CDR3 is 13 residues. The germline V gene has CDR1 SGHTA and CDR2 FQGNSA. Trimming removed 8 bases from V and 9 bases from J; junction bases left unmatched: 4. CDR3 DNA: TGTGCCAGCGGCGGGACAGGGGTTTCACCCCTCCACTTT. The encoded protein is CASGGTGVSPLHF.

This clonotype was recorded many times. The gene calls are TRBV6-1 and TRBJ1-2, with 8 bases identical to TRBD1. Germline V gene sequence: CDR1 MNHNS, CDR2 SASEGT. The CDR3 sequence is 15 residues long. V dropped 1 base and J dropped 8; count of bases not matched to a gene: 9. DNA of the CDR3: TGTGCCAGCAGTGAAGGCGGGCAGGGGGCCAAGGGCTACACCTTC. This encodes CASSEGGQGAKGYTF.

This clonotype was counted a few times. The CDR3 loop is CASSLNRGQGTEAFF. The CDR3 DNA reads as TGCGCCAGCAGCCTCAACCGAGGACAGGGAACTGAAGCTTTCTTT. The V call is TRBV5-1, the J call TRBJ1-1, with 8 bases identical to TRBD1. V shed 4 bases, J shed 5 bases, and the junction held 10 bases outside the gene matches. Germline lookup yields CDR1 SGHRS and CDR2 YFSETQ. This CDR3 has 15 residues.

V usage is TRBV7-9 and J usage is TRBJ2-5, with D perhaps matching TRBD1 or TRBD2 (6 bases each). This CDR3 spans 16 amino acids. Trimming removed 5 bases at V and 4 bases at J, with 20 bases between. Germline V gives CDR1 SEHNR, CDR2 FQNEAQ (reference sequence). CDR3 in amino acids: CASSGREPGARETQYF. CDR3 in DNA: TGTGCCAGCAGCGGCAGAGAACCGGGGGCCCGAGAGACCCAGTACTTC. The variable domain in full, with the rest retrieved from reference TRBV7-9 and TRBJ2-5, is DTGVSQNPRHKITKRGQNVTFRCDPISEHNRLYWYRQTLGQGPEFLTYFQNEAQLEKSRLLSDRFSAERPKGSFSTLEIQRTEQGDSAMYLCASSGREPGARETQYFGPGTRLLVL.

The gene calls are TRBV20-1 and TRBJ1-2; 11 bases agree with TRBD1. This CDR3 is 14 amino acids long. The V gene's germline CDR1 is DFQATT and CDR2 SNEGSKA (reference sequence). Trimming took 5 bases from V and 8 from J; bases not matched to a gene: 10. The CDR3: CSAHSLDRGRGYTF. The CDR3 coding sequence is TGCAGTGCTCATTCATTGGACAGGGGGCGAGGCTACACCTTC.

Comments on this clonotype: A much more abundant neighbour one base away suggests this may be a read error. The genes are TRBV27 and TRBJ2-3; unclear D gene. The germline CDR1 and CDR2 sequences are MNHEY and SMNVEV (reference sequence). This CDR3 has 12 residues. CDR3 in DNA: TGTGTCAGCAGTACTAGCACAGATACGCAGTATTTT. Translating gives CVSSTSTDTQYF.

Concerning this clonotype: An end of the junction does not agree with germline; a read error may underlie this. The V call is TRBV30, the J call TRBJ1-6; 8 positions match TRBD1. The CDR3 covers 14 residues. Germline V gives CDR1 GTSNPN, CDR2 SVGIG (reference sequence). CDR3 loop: CAWRVTGGESPLHF. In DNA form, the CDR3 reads TGTGCCTGGCGTGTTACAGGGGGAGAATCACCCCTCCACTTT.

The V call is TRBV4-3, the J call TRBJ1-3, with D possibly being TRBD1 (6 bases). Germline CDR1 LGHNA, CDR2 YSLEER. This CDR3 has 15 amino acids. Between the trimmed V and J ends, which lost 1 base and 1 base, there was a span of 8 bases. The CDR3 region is CASSQGGTSGNTIYF. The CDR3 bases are TGCGCCAGCAGCCAAGGTGGGACATCTGGAAACACCATATATTTT.

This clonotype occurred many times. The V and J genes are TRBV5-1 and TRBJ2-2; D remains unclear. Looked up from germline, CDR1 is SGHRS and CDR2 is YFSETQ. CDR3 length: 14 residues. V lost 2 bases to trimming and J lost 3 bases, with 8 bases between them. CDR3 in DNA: TGCGCCAGCAGCTTCCTGAGAGACACCGGGGAGCTGTTTTTT. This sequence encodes CASSFLRDTGELFF.

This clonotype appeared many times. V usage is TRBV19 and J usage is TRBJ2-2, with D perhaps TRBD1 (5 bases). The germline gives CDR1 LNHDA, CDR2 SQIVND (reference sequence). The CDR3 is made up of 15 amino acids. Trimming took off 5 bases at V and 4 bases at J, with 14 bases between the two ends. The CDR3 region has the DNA TGTGCCAGTAGTGTGGACACCTCGACCACCGGGGAGCTGTTTTTT. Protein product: CASSVDTSTTGELFF.

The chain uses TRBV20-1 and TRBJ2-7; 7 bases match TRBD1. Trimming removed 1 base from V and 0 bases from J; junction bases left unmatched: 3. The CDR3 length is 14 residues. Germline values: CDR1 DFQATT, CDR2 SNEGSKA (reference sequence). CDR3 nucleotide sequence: TGCAGTGCTAGAGGACAGGGAAGCTCCTACGAGCAGTACTTC. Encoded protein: CSARGQGSSYEQYF.

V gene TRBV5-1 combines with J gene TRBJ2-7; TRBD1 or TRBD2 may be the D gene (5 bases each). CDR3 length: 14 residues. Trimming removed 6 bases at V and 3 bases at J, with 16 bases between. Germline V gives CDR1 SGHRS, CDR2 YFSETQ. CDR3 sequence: CASTTGTANYEQYF. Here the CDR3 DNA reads TGCGCCAGCACCACCGGGACCGCGAACTACGAGCAGTACTTC.

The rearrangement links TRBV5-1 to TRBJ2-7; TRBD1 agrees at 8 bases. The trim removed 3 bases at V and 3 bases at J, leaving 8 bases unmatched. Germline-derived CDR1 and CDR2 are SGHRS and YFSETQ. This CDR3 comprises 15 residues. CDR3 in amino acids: CASSWAGTGDYEQYF. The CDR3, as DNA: TGCGCCAGCAGCTGGGCCGGGACAGGAGACTACGAGCAGTACTTC.

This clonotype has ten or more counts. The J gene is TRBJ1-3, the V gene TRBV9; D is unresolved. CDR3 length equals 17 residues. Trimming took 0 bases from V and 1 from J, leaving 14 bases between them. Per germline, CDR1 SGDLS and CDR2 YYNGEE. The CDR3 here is CASSVALRRGSGNTIYF. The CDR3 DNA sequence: TGTGCCAGCAGCGTAGCTTTGCGGCGAGGGTCTGGAAACACCATATATTTT. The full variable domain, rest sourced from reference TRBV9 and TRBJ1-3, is DSGVTQTPKHLITATGQRVTLRCSPRSGDLSVYWYQQSLDQGLQFLIQYYNGEERAKGNILERFSAQQFPDLHSELNLSSLELGDSALYFCASSVALRRGSGNTIYFGEGSWLTVV.

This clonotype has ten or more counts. The CDR3 DNA is TGTGCCAGCAGCTTCCGCGGACAGGGGGCCGACGAGCAGTACTTC. Its protein product is CASSFRGQGADEQYF. This chain joins TRBV11-2 and TRBJ2-7; 11 nucleotides match TRBD1. The CDR3 contains 15 residues. Germline V lookup: CDR1 SGHAT, CDR2 FQNNGV. V was clipped by 3 bases and J by 5 bases; unmatched bases: 6. The full variable domain, in which reference TRBV11-2 and TRBJ2-7 provide the parts outside the CDR3, is EAGVAQSPRYKIIEKRQSVAFWCNPISGHATLYWYQQILGQGPKLLIQFQNNGVVDDSQLPKDRFSAERLKGVDSTLKIQPAKLEDSAVYLCASSFRGQGADEQYFGPGTRLTVT.

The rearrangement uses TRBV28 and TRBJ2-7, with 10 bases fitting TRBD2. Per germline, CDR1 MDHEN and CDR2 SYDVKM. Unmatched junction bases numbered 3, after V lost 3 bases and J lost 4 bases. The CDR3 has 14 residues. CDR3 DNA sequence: TGTGCCAGCAGTTTCTCTAGCGGGAGTTACGAGCAGTACTTC. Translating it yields CASSFSSGSYEQYF. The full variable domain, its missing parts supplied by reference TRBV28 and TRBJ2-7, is DVKVTQSSRYLVKRTGEKVFLECVQDMDHENMFWYRQDPGLGLRLIYFSYDVKMKEKGDIPEGYSVSREKKERFSLILESASTNQTSMYLCASSFSSGSYEQYFGPGTRLTVT.